This T cell receptor (beta chain) was found in a study of CD8 T cells in Susac syndrome. Sequencing of TCR beta drew on CD8+ and CD4+ T cells from blood. Negative isolation yielded the CD8+ and CD4+ T cells, while FACS enriched the TEMRA cells. Random hexamers served to reverse transcribe roughly 0.5 to 1 ug RNA. By means of immunoSEQ multiplex PCR, TCR beta CDR3 spanning 54 Vbeta and 13 Jbeta underwent amplification. From the immunoSEQ multiplex PCR reads, TCRdb called clonotypes with MiXCR, one entry per CDR3 protein. The sample has roughly 200,000 distinct CDR3 sequences, just under 95% seen once. Trimming removed 4 bases from V and 0 bases from J; junction bases left unmatched: 6. Germline-derived CDR1 and CDR2 are MNHNS and SASEGT. The CDR3 is made up of 18 amino acids.

This TCR came from a human donor with multiple sclerosis. The sequencing input was CD4+ T cells from PBMCs. V is TRBV6-1 and J is TRBJ1-4, with TRBD1 identical over 12 bases. CDR3 coding DNA: TGTGCCAGCAGTGGGGGGACAGGGGGCTTTACAACTAATGAAAAACTGTTTTTT. Its translation is CASSGGTGGFTTNEKLFF.